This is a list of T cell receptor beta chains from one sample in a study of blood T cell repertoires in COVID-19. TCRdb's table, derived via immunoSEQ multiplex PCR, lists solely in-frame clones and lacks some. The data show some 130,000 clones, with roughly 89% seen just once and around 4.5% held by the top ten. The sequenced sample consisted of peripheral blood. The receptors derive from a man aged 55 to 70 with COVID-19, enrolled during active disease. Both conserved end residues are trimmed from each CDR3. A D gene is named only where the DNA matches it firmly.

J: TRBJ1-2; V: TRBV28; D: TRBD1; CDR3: ASRQGNYGYT
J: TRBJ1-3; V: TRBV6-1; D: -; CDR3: ASSDRGKVGNTIY
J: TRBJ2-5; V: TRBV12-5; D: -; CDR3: ASGLSEETQY
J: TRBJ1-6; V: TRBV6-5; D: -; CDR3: ASSYLNYNSPLH
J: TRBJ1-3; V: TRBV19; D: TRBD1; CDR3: ARRQGAED
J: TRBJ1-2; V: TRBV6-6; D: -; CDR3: ASSYARDWFGYT
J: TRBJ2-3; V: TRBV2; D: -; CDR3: ASREDSRS
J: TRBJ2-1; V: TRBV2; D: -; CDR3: ASSGGPPYNEQF
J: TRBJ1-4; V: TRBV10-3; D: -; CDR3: AISPQGGDEKLF
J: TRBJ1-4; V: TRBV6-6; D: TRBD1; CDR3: ASSYLQGEGEKLF
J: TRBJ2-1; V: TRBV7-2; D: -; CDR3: ASSGRGSYNEQF
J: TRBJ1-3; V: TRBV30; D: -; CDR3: AWSVGTGGNTIY
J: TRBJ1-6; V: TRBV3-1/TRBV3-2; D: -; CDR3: ASSSAGESPLH
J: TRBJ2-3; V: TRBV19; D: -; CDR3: ATSGDTQY
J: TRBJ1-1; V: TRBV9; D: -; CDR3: ASSVGQGNTEAF
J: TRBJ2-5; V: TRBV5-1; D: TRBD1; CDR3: ASNRDRQETQY
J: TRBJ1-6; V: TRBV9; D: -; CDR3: ASSVSDNNSPLH
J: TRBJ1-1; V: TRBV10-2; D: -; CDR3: ASSPLGTPGTEAF
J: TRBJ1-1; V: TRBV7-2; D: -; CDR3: ASSPTPSAGSSEAF
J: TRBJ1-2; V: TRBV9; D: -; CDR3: ASSVDGWGVEGGYGYT
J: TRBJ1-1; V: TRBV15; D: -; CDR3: ATSTTQISKNTEAF
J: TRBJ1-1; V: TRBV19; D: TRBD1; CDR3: ATRTGLAEAF
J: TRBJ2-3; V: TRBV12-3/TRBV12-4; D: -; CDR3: ASSRYTDTQY
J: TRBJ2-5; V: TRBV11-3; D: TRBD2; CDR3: ASSFSGGETQY
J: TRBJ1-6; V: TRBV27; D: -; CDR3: ASSLLRESPLH